The sequence of this T cell receptor (beta chain) was determined in a study of blood T cell repertoires in COVID-19. For the study at large: Some COVID-19 samples were acute and others convalescent; all came from the United States, Italy and Spain.

Method: immunoSEQ multiplex PCR; TCRdb's copy keeps in-frame clones and lacks some. The sample has 70,000 to 95,000 clones, approximately 88% seen once. This CDR3 region has 12 residues. V was clipped by 2 bases and J by 3 bases, with 5 bases between them. Germline V CDR1 and CDR2: SGHTA, FQGNSA. The sequencing sample was made of peripheral blood. This rearrangement joins TRBV7-2 to TRBJ2-7; D call uncertain. The clonotype comes from a man aged 50 to 60 with active COVID-19. The CDR3 region is CASSLSLYEQYF. CDR3 coding DNA: TGTGCCAGCAGCTTAAGCCTCTACGAGCAGTACTTC. Using reference TRBV7-2 and TRBJ2-7 for the parts outside the CDR3, the full variable domain is GAGVSQSPSNKVTEKGKDVELRCDPISGHTALYWYRQSLGQGLEFLIYFQGNSAPDKSGLPSDRFSAERTGGSVSTLTIQRTQQEDSAVYLCASSLSLYEQYFGPGTRLTVT.